The 17 T cell receptor beta chains below were found in one sample sequenced in a study of CD8 T cells in Susac syndrome. RNA, at about 0.45 to 1 ug, was reverse transcribed with random hexamers. One entry per CDR3 protein, called by TCRdb with MiXCR from the immunoSEQ multiplex PCR reads. Among more than 70,000 distinct CDR3 sequences listed, approximately 94% were seen once. Sequencing was performed on CD8+ T cells from PBMCs. Receptors were obtained from a human donor with Susac syndrome.

The chain carries TRBV27 and TRBJ1-2; tentative D call: TRBD1 (5 bases). This CDR3 contains 15 residues. The V and J ends lost 2 bases and 5 bases respectively, with 15 bases between them. Germline-derived CDR1 and CDR2 are MNHEY and SMNVEV (reference sequence). The CDR3 sequence is CASSLGGPKDYGYTF. The CDR3 DNA reads as TGTGCCAGCAGTTTAGGGGGACCCAAGGATTATGGCTACACCTTC.

The chain uses TRBV29-1 and TRBJ2-1; TRBD1 aligns across 9 bases. V trimming: 4 bases; J trimming: 4 bases; junction bases outside the gene matches: 2. Germline V gene sequence: CDR1 SQVTM, CDR2 ANQGSEA. The length of the CDR3 is 13 residues. The CDR3 reads CSVVGTGYNEQFF. In DNA, the CDR3 is TGCAGCGTTGTGGGGACAGGGTACAATGAGCAGTTCTTC.

The V gene is TRBV30, the J gene TRBJ1-2; 9 bases agree with TRBD1. Germline CDR1 GTSNPN, CDR2 SVGIG (reference sequence). V gave up 5 bases and J gave up 0 bases; unmatched junction bases: 7. The CDR3 spans 15 residues. The DNA for the CDR3 is TGTGCCTGGCGGGACAGGGCCGGAGCTAACTATGGCTACACCTTC. Its translation: CAWRDRAGANYGYTF.

The V call is TRBV20-1, the J call TRBJ2-7, with D perhaps TRBD1 (5 bases). The CDR3 has 13 residues. Trimming cost V 1 base and J 3 bases, with 10 bases left between them. Germline values: CDR1 DFQATT, CDR2 SNEGSKA (reference sequence). CDR3 region: CSARVWGGYEQYF. CDR3 nucleotides: TGCAGTGCTAGAGTTTGGGGCGGCTACGAGCAGTACTTC.

This chain joins TRBV6-5 and TRBJ1-5; 7 bases map to TRBD1. The length of the CDR3 is 18 residues. Germline CDR1 reads MNHEY; CDR2 reads SVGAGI. The J segment lost 0 bases and the V segment lost 2 bases, leaving 10 bases of the junction unmatched. CDR3 region: CASSYPKGTAYSNQPQHF. DNA of the CDR3: TGTGCCAGCAGTTACCCAAAAGGGACAGCCTATAGCAATCAGCCCCAGCATTTT.

This chain links TRBV27 with TRBJ2-7, with 9 bases that match TRBD1. The CDR3 is made up of 12 amino acids. CDR1 is MNHEY and CDR2 is SMNVEV in the germline V gene (reference sequence). Trimming at V came to 7 bases and at J to 4 bases, leaving 2 bases not matched to a gene. Here the CDR3 reads CASTGTGYEQYF. CDR3 DNA: TGTGCCAGCACCGGGACAGGGTACGAGCAGTACTTC.

The chain couples TRBV4-1 to TRBJ1-1; the D is unclear. The CDR3 sequence is 15 residues long. Germline V gene data show CDR1 as MGHRA and CDR2 as YSYEKL. Trimming pared 1 base from V and 0 bases from J, leaving 9 bases between. CDR3 amino acids: CASSQVAAMNTEAFF. DNA for the CDR3: TGCGCCAGCAGCCAAGTGGCGGCAATGAACACTGAAGCTTTCTTT.

The chain recombines TRBV20-1 with TRBJ2-1; TRBD1 matches at 7 bases. Germline loops: CDR1 DFQATT, CDR2 SNEGSKA (reference sequence). The CDR3 length is 13 residues. Unmatched junction bases numbered 6, after V lost 2 bases and J lost 8 bases. The CDR3 DNA sequence: TGCAGTGCTAGAACGGCAGGGGGTTATGAGCAGTTCTTC. Its protein product is CSARTAGGYEQFF.

The CDR3 DNA sequence: TGTGCCAGCTCACCAGGACTAGCGGGGGGCGAGACCCAGTACTTC. Amino acid sequence: CASSPGLAGGETQYF. The chain recombines TRBV18 with TRBJ2-5; TRBD2 agrees at 14 bases. This CDR3 is built from 15 residues. The junction had 1 base not matched to a gene; V was cut back by 2 bases and J by 5 bases. CDR1 is KGHSH, CDR2 LQKENI, per germline.

This sequence joins TRBV14 and TRBJ1-1; 9 nucleotides match TRBD1. The CDR3 has 18 residues. V shed 0 bases, J shed 3 bases, and the junction held 11 bases outside the gene matches. Germline V gene lookup returns CDR1 SGHDN and CDR2 FVKESK. CDR3: CASSQEGNRGRWDTEAFF. For the CDR3, the DNA is TGTGCCAGCAGCCAAGAAGGGAACAGGGGGCGTTGGGACACTGAAGCTTTCTTT.

CDR3 in amino acids: CASRAGTGHTGELFF. The DNA of the CDR3 is TGTGCCAGCAGAGCCGGGACAGGTCACACCGGGGAGCTGTTTTTT. The V call is TRBV9, the J call TRBJ2-2, with TRBD1 matching over 8 bases. The germline gives CDR1 SGDLS, CDR2 YYNGEE. With 5 bases clipped from V and 3 bases from J, the junction kept 6 bases outside the gene matches. There are 15 residues in the CDR3.

The rearrangement links TRBV27 to TRBJ2-7, with TRBD1 identical over 7 bases. The junction had 9 bases not matched to a gene; V was cut back by 7 bases and J by 3 bases. The germline CDR1 and CDR2 sequences are MNHEY and SMNVEV (reference sequence). The CDR3 covers 14 residues. This CDR3 reads CASKQTGALYEQYF. The CDR3 DNA reads as TGTGCCAGCAAACAAACAGGGGCCCTCTACGAGCAGTACTTC.

The rearrangement links TRBV5-1 to TRBJ1-3; a weak D match, TRBD1 (5 bases). Trimming shortened V by 5 bases and J by 0 bases, and 6 bases separated the two germline ends. CDR1 and CDR2 (germline): SGHRS, YFSETQ. This CDR3 contains 13 residues. The CDR3 nucleotides read TGCGCCAGCAGACAGGACTCTGGAAACACCATATATTTT. Protein sequence: CASRQDSGNTIYF.

The chain recombines TRBV5-1 with TRBJ2-1; TRBD2 is a possible D gene (5 bases). The CDR3 extends over 14 amino acids. The germline gives CDR1 SGHRS, CDR2 YFSETQ. Trimming left V 6 bases short and J 3 bases short, with 13 bases between. Here the CDR3 reads CASKEDGFYNEQFF. CDR3 DNA: TGCGCCAGCAAGGAGGACGGCTTCTACAATGAGCAGTTCTTC. Full variable domain (outside the CDR3, taken from reference TRBV5-1 and TRBJ2-1): KAGVTQTPRYLIKTRGQQVTLSCSPISGHRSVSWYQQTPGQGLQFLFEYFSETQRNKGNFPGRFSGRQFSNSRSEMNVSTLELGDSALYLCASKEDGFYNEQFFGPGTRLTVL.

CDR3 bases: TGCAGTGCCCGCCGGGGGGAAGCTGAAGCTTTCTTT. Translation: CSARRGEAEAFF. The genes are TRBV20-1 and TRBJ1-1, with TRBD1 as a possible D gene (5 bases). The germline gives CDR1 DFQATT, CDR2 SNEGSKA (reference sequence). V dropped 6 bases and J dropped 6 bases, with 14 bases sitting between them. The CDR3 has 12 residues.

V gene TRBV9 combines with J gene TRBJ1-1, with D possibly being TRBD1 (5 bases). The CDR3 has 13 amino acids. The germline CDR1 and CDR2 sequences are SGDLS and YYNGEE. V was cut by 0 bases and J by 4 bases, with 7 bases left in between. CDR3 bases: TGTGCCAGCAGCGTAGGGGACCTCACTGAAGCTTTCTTT. This translates into CASSVGDLTEAFF.

V usage is TRBV12-3 or TRBV12-4 and J usage is TRBJ1-4, with 8 bases fitting TRBD1. J lost 7 bases, V lost 7 bases, and 5 bases had no gene match. This CDR3 contains 13 residues. DNA for the CDR3: TGTGCCAGCAAACAGGGGGGCGGTGAAAAACTGTTTTTT. Translation gives CASKQGGGEKLFF.